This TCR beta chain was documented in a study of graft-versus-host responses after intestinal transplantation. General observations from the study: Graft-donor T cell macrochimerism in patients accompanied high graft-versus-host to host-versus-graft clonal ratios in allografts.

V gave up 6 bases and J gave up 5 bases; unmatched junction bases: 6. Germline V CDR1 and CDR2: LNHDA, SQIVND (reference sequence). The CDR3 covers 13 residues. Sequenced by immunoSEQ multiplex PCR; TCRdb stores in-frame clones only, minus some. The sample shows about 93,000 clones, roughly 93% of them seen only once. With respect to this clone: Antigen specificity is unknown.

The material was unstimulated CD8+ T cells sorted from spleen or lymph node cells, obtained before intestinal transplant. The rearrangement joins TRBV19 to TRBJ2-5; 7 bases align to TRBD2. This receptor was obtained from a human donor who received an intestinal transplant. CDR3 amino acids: CASSRLAGETQYF. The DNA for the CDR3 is TGTGCCAGTAGCCGACTAGCAGGGGAGACCCAGTACTTC.